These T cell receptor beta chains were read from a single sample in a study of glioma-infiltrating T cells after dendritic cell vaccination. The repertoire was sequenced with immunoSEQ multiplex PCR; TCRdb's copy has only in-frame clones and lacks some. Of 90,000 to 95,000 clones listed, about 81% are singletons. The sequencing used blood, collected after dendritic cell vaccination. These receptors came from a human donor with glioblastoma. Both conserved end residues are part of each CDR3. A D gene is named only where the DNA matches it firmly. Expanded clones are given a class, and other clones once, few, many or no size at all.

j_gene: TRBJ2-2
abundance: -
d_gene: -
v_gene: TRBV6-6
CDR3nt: TGTGCCAGCAGTTGGGAAAGGGGGACGGCCGGGGAGCTGTTTTTT
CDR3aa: CASSWERGTAGELFF

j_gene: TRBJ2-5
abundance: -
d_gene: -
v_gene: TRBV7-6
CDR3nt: TGTGCCAGCATGGAGGGCCCACAAGAGACCCAGTACTTC
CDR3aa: CASMEGPQETQYF

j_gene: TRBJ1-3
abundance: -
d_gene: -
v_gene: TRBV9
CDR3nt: TGTGCCAGCAGCGTAGCTACAGGTCTGGGACTCTCTGGAAACACCATATATTTT
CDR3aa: CASSVATGLGLSGNTIYF

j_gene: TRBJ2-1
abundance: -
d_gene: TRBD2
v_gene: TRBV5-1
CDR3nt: TGCGCCAGCAGCGAAAAAGGTGACAGCGGGGCCTATCCGCGGGGGCAGTTCTTC
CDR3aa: CASSEKGDSGAYPRGQFF

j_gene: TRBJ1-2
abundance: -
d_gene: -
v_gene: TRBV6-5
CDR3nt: TGTGCCAGCAGGGCAAGAGACAGGTTCGGTGGCTACACCTTC
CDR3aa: CASRARDRFGGYTF

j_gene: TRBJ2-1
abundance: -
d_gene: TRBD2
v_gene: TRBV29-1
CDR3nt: TGCAGCGTGGGGCCTAGCGGGAGTTCCTACAATGAGCAGTTCTTC
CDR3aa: CSVGPSGSSYNEQFF

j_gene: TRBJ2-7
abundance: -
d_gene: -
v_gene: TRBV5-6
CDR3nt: TGTGCCAGCAGCTTGGAGCGGAGGACTTCCACCTACGAGCAGTACTTC
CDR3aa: CASSLERRTSTYEQYF

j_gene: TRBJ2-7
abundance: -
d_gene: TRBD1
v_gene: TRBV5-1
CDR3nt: TGCGCCAGCAGCCCCGGACAGGGCTACTCCTACGAGCAGTACTTC
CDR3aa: CASSPGQGYSYEQYF

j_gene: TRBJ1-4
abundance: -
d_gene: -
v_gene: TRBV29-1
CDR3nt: TGCAGCGTTGACAGGGGATTTAATGAAAAACTGTTTTTT
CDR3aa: CSVDRGFNEKLFF

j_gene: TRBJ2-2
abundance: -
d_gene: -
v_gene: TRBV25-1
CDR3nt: TGTGCCAGCAGTGAACCTAGAAGTAGAACGAACACCGGGGAGCTGTTTTTT
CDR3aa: CASSEPRSRTNTGELFF

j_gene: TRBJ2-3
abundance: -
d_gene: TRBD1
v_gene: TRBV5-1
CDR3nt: TGCGCCAGCAGCTTGGGGGACAGCTTCACAGATACGCAGTATTTT
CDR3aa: CASSLGDSFTDTQYF

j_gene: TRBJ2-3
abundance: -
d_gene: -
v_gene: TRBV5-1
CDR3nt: TGCGCCAGCAGCTCGCGGGAAAGCACAGATACGCAGTATTTT
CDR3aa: CASSSRESTDTQYF

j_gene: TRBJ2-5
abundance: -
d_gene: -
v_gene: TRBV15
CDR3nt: TGTGCCACCAGCAGAGGACGGGAGCAAGAGACCCAGTACTTC
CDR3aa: CATSRGREQETQYF

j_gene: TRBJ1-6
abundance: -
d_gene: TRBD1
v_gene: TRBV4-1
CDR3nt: TGTGCCAGCAGCCAACCGGGACAGGGCGGGTCACCCCTCCACTTT
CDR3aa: CASSQPGQGGSPLHF

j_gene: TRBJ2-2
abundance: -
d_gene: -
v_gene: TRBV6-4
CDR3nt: TGTGCCAGCAGTTCTCGCGCCACCGGGGAGCTGTTTTTT
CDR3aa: CASSSRATGELFF

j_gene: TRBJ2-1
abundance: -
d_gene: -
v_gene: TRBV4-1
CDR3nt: TGCGCCAGCAGCTCCTTCCCCGGTGAGCAGTTCTTC
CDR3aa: CASSSFPGEQFF

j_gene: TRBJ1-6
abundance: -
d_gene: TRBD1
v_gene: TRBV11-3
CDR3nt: TGTGCCAGCAGCTCAGGGACAGGCGTCTATTCACCCCTCCACTTT
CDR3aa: CASSSGTGVYSPLHF

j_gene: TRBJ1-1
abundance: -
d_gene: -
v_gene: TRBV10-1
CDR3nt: TGCGCCAGCATTTGGGGCAGAGAGAACACTGAAGCTTTCTTT
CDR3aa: CASIWGRENTEAFF

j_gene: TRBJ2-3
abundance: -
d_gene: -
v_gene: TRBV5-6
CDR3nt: TGTGCCAGCAGCTTGTTAGGAGAGGGGGACACAGATACGCGGTATTTT
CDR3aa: CASSLLGEGDTDTRYF

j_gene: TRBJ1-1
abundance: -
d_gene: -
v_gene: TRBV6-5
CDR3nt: TGTGCCAGCAGTTACTCGCGGGGGGCTAACACTGAAGCTTTCTTT
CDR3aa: CASSYSRGANTEAFF

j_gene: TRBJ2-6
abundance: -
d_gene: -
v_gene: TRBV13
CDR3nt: TGTGCCAGCAGGTACTCGGGTGCTGGGGCCAACGTCCTGACTTTC
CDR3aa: CASRYSGAGANVLTF

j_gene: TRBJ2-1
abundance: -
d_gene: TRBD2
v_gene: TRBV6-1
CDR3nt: TGTGCCAGCAGTGGGCCACTAGCGGGAGTTGGCAATGAGCAGTTCTTC
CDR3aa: CASSGPLAGVGNEQFF

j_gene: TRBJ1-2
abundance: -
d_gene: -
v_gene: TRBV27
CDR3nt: TGTGCCAGCAGTAAGCCGAACTATGGCTACACCTTC
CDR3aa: CASSKPNYGYTF

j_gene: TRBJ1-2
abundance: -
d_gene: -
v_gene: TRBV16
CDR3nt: TGTGCCAGCAGCCGTACGACAGAGACTAACTATGGCTACACCTTC
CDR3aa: CASSRTTETNYGYTF

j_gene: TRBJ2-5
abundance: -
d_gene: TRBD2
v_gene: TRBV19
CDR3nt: TGTGCCAGTAGTAGGCCGACTAGCGGGGGAGGCGAGACCCAGTACTTC
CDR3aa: CASSRPTSGGGETQYF

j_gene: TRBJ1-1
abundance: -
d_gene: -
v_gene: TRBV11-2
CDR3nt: TGTGCCAGCAGCTCGACAGCTAGGACCACTGAAGCTTTCTTT
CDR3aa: CASSSTARTTEAFF

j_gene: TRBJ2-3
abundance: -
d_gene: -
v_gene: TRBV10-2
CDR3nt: TGCGCCAGCAGGTACACAGATACGCAGTATTTT
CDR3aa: CASRYTDTQYF

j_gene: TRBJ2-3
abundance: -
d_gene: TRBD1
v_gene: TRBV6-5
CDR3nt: TGTGCCAGCAGTTACTCGGGACAGGGGACAGATACGCAGTATTTT
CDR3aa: CASSYSGQGTDTQYF

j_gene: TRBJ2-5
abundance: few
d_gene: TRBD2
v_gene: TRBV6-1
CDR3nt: TGTGCCAGCAGTGAAGTCGGATTAGCGGGACAAGAGACCCAGTACTTC
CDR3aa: CASSEVGLAGQETQYF

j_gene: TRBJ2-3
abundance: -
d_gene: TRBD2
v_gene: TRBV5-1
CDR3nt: TGCGCCAGCAGCTTGGGCGTTAGCGGGGGGCCAGATACGCAGTATTTT
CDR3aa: CASSLGVSGGPDTQYF

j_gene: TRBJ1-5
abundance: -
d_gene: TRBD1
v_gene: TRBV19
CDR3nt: TGTGCCAGTAGTGCGCGACAGGGAGGTCAGCCCCAGCATTTT
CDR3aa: CASSARQGGQPQHF

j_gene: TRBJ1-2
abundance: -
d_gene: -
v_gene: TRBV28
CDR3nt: TGTGCCAGCAATCTAATTAAGGGGGGCTACACCTTC
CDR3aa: CASNLIKGGYTF

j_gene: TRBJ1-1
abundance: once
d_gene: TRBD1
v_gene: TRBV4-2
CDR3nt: TGTGCCAGCAGCCAAGCGACAGGGAAGGGTGAAGCTTTCTTT
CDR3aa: CASSQATGKGEAFF

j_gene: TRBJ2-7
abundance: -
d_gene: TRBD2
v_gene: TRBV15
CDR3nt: TGTGCCACCAGCAGAGATCAAACGGGGGGGCGCGAGCAGTACTTC
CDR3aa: CATSRDQTGGREQYF

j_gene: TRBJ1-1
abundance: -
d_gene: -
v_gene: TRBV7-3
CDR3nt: TGTGCCAGCAGCACAGGGATTGTTGGAAACACTGAAGCTTTCTTT
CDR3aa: CASSTGIVGNTEAFF

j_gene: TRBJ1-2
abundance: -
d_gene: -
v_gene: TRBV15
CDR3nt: TGTGCCACCAGCAGAGACCTAACTAGCTATGGCTACACCTTC
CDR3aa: CATSRDLTSYGYTF

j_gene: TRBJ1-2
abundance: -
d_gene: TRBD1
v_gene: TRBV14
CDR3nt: TGTGCCAGCAGCCGTGGGGGACAGGGGGTCTATGGCTACACCTTC
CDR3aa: CASSRGGQGVYGYTF

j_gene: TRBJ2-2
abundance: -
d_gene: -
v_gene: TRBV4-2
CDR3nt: TGTGCCAGCAGCCAAGGTGACAGCGGGGAGCTGTTTTTT
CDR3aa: CASSQGDSGELFF

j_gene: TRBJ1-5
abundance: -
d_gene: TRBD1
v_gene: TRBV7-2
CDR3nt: TGTGCCAGCAGCTTAGGGGGTACAGGGGGACAGCCCCAGCATTTT
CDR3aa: CASSLGGTGGQPQHF

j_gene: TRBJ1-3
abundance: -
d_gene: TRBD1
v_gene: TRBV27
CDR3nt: TGTGCCAGCAGTTTTAGACAGGGGGACACCATATATTTT
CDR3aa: CASSFRQGDTIYF

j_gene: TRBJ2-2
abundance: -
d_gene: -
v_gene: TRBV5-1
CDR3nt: TGCGCCAGCAGCTTCAGGGGGGCCACCAGTGGGACGAACACCGGGGAGCTGTTTTTT
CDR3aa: CASSFRGATSGTNTGELFF

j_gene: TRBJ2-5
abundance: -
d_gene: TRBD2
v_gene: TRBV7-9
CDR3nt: TGTGCCAGCAGCATGGGACTAGCGGGAGGCGATTACCAAGAGACCCAGTACTTC
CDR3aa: CASSMGLAGGDYQETQYF

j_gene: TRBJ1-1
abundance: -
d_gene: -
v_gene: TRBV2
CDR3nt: TGTGCCAGCCTCTGGGCCGGCGGGTATGACACTGAAGCTTTCTTT
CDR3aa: CASLWAGGYDTEAFF

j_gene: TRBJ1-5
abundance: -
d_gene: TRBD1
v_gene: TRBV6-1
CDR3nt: TGTGCCAGCAGAGACAGGGGCCTCAATCAGCCCCAGCATTTT
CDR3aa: CASRDRGLNQPQHF

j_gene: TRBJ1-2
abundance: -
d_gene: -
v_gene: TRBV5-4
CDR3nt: TGTGCCAGCATTTTTCATGGCCGGGACTATGGCTACACCTTC
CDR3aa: CASIFHGRDYGYTF

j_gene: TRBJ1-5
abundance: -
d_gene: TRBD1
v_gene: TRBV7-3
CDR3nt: TGTGCCAGCAGCCCTACAGGGGGTCAGCCCCAGCATTTT
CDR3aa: CASSPTGGQPQHF

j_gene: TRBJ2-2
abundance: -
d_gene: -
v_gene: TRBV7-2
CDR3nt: TGTGCCAGCAGCTTTTACGGGGAGCTGTTTTTT
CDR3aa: CASSFYGELFF

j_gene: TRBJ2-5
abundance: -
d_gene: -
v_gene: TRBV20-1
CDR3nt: TGCAGTGCTAGAGCGGAGGAGACCCAGTACTTC
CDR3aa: CSARAEETQYF